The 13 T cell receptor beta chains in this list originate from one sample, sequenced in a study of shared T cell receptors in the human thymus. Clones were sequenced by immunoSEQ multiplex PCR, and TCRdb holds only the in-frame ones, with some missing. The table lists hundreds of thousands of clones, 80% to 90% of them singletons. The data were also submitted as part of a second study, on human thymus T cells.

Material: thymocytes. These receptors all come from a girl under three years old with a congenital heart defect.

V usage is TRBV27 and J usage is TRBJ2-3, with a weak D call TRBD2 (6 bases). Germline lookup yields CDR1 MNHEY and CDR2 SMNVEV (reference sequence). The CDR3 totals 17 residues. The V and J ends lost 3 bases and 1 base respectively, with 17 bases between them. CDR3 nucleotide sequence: TGTGCCAGCAGTTTTAGGGACTTAAGTGGGGGCACAGATACGCAGTATTTT. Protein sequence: CASSFRDLSGGTDTQYF.

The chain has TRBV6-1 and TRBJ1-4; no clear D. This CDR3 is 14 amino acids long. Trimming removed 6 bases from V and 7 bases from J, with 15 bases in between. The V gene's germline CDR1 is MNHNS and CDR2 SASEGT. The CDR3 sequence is CASRLFERSEKLFF. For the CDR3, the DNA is TGTGCCAGCAGGCTATTCGAACGAAGTGAAAAACTGTTTTTT.

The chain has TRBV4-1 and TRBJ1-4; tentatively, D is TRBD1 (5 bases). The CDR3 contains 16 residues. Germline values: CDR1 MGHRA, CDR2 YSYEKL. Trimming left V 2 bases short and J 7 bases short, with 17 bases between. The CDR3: CASSQLRQIDSEKLFF. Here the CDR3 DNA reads TGCGCCAGCAGCCAACTGCGCCAAATCGACAGTGAAAAACTGTTTTTT.

CDR3 region: CASARRRGPNTEAFF. The CDR3, as DNA: TGTGCTAGTGCCCGTCGGCGGGGACCGAACACTGAAGCTTTCTTT. The genes are TRBV12-5 and TRBJ1-1; D might be TRBD1 (5 bases). This CDR3 region has 15 residues. V was clipped by 7 bases and J by 1 base, with 16 bases between them. The germline V gene has CDR1 LGHNT and CDR2 FRNRAP.

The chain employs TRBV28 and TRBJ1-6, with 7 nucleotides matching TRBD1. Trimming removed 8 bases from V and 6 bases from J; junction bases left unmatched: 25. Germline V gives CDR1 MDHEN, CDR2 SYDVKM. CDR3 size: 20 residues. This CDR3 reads CASSRVRQGGAWGLNSPLHF. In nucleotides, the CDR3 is TGTGCCAGCTCCAGGGTCCGACAGGGTGGGGCCTGGGGGCTTAATTCACCCCTCCACTTT.

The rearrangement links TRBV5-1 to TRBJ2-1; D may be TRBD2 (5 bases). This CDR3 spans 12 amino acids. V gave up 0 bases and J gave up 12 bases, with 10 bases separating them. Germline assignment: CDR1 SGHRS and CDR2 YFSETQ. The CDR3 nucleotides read TGCGCCAGCAGCTTGGGAGGGTTGGGGCAGTTCTTC. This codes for CASSLGGLGQFF.

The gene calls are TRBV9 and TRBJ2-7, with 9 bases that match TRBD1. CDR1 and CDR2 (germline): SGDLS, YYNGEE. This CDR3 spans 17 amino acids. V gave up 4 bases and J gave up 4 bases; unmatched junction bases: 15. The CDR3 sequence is CASSSSQGTGKSYEQYF. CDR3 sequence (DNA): TGTGCCAGCAGCTCCTCCCAGGGGACAGGGAAATCGTACGAGCAGTACTTC.

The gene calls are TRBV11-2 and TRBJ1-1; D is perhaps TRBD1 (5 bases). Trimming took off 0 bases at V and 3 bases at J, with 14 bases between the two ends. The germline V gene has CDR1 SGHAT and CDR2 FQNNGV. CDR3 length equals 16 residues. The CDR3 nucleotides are TGTGCCAGCAGCTTAGATTCCCCCGGGGGAGACACTGAAGCTTTCTTT. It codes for CASSLDSPGGDTEAFF.

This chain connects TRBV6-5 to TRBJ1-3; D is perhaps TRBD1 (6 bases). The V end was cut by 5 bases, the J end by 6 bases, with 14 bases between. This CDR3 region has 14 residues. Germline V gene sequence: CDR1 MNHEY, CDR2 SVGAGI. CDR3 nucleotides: TGTGCCAGCAGTACAGGGTTCCGGGAAAACACCATATATTTT. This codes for CASSTGFRENTIYF.

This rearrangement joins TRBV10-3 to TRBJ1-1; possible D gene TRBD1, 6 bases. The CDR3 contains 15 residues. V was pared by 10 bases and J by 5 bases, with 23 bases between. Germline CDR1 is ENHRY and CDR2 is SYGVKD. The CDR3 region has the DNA TGTGCCACCCTGGCCCAGTATAGGGGGGGTACTGAAGCTTTCTTT. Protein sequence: CATLAQYRGGTEAFF.

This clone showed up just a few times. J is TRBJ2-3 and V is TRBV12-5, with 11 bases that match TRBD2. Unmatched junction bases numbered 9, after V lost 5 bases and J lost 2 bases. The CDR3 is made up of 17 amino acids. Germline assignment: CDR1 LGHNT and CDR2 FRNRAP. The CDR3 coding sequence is TGTGCTAGTGGTCCCCCGGAACTAGCGGGGGACACAGATACGCAGTATTTT. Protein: CASGPPELAGDTDTQYF.

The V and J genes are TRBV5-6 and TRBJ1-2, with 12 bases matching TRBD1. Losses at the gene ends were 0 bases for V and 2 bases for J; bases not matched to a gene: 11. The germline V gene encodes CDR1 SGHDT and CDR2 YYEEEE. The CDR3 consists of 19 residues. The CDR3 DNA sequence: TGTGCCAGCAGCTTGGGGCCCCGGGACAGGGGGCCGAGAAACTATGGCTACACCTTC. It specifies CASSLGPRDRGPRNYGYTF.

CDR3 in amino acids: CASSGTSLSGSGANVLTF. In DNA, the CDR3 is TGTGCCAGCAGTGGGACATCCTTATCGGGTAGTGGGGCCAACGTCCTGACTTTC. The genes are TRBV2 and TRBJ2-6; D is perhaps TRBD1 (5 bases). Deletions cut 4 bases from V and 3 bases from J, with 19 bases between. The CDR3 is made up of 18 amino acids. Per the germline V gene, CDR1 is SNHLY and CDR2 is FYNNEI.